The rows below give T cell receptor beta chains drawn from one sample of a study of blood T cells in healthy people across ages. Via MiXCR, TCRdb re-called the 5' RACE reads, giving one row per CDR3 protein. The sample gives 600,000 to 650,000 distinct CDR3 sequences, roughly 50% of which show up once; around 37% is in the top ten. The sample comprised blood. The source of these receptors is a man aged 55 to 69 in good health. Each CDR3 is given with its conserved first and last residue. D genes are given only for firm matches. The size field is filled for only some rows; it gives once, few, many or a size class.

V,J,size,D,DNA,CDR3
TRBV18,TRBJ2-4,.,.,TGTGCCAGCTCACCAGGGGAAGAAAACATTCAGTACTTC,CASSPGEENIQYF
TRBV3-1,TRBJ1-2,once,.,TGTGCCAGCAGCCACCCCCAGAGGGTCTATGGCTACACCTTC,CASSHPQRVYGYTF
TRBV5-1,TRBJ1-1,.,TRBD1,TGCGCCAGCAGCTTGGCACGGACAGGGACCATGAACACTGAAGCTTTCTTT,CASSLARTGTMNTEAFF
TRBV20-1,TRBJ1-2,.,.,TGCAGTGCTAAGATACAGGGAAGGGCTAACTATGGCTACACCTTC,CSAKIQGRANYGYTF
TRBV18,TRBJ2-5,.,TRBD1,TGTGCCAGCCGATCAGCCACAGGGGTCCAAGAGACCCAGTACTTC,CASRSATGVQETQYF
TRBV6-2/TRBV6-3,TRBJ2-5,.,TRBD2,TGTGCCAGCAGTCCTGGCTTAGCGGGGGGTCGGGACAATGAGCAGTACTTC,CASSPGLAGGRDNEQYF
TRBV6-6,TRBJ2-6,few,.,TGTGCCAGCAGTTATGGGCGGGTGTCCGGGGCCAACGTCCTGACTTTC,CASSYGRVSGANVLTF
TRBV20-1,TRBJ2-3,.,.,TGCAGTGCTAGACCCCTCAAAATATCTAGCACAGATACGCAGTATTTT,CSARPLKISSTDTQYF
TRBV5-6,TRBJ2-5,few,.,TGTGCCAGCAGCCCCTCTGGGGGGGCGGGGTACCAAGAGACCCAGTACTTC,CASSPSGGAGYQETQYF
TRBV5-1,TRBJ2-7,.,.,TGCGCCAGCAGCTTGCTTGTTAATGAGCAGTACTTC,CASSLLVNEQYF
TRBV2,TRBJ1-2,.,TRBD1,TGTGCCAGCAGTGAAAGGACAGGGCCCCTATACACCTTC,CASSERTGPLYTF
TRBV20-1,TRBJ2-7,.,TRBD1,TGCAGCTGGGAGACAGGGCCCTCCTACGAGCAGTACTTC,CSWETGPSYEQYF
TRBV6-5,TRBJ1-6,.,TRBD1,TGTGCCAGCAGGTCCACAGGGGGAGGGAATTCACCCCTCCACTTT,CASRSTGGGNSPLHF
TRBV4-2,TRBJ2-5,.,.,TGTGTCAGCAGCCCGGTTTGGGACGGCGACCAAGAGACCCAGTACTTC,CVSSPVWDGDQETQYF
TRBV20-1,TRBJ2-5,.,.,TGCAGTGCTAGAGTCGAGGCGAGGGGCCAAGAGACCCAGTACTTC,CSARVEARGQETQYF
TRBV5-1,TRBJ2-2,.,.,TGCGCCAGCAGCCTCAGTAAAACCGGGGAGCTGTTTTTT,CASSLSKTGELFF
TRBV13,TRBJ2-7,.,TRBD2,TGTGCCAGCAGCACAAGGACTAGAGGTCTTTCCTGCGAGCAGTACTTC,CASSTRTRGLSCEQYF
TRBV5-1,TRBJ2-3,.,TRBD2,TGCGCCAGCAGCCCAGAGCGGGGGGGCAGAGATACGCAGTATTTT,CASSPERGGRDTQYF
TRBV29-1,TRBJ1-6,.,TRBD1,TGCAGCGTTGATCCTGACAGGGGGCGCGGGATTTGGGCTTCACCCCTCCACTTT,CSVDPDRGRGIWASPLHF
TRBV7-2,TRBJ2-3,.,.,TGTGCCAGCAGCGTAAGGTTGGGGGATACGCAGTATTTT,CASSVRLGDTQYF
TRBV11-2,TRBJ1-6,few,.,TGTGCCAGCAGTAATAGCCCAGTGGGTTCACCCCTCCACTTT,CASSNSPVGSPLHF
TRBV2,TRBJ2-3,.,.,TGTGCCAGCAGTGAAGCGAGGAACAGAGTAATCACAGATACGCAGTATTTT,CASSEARNRVITDTQYF
TRBV15,TRBJ2-1,.,.,TGTGCCACCAGCAGAGGCAGGGGGGGACCCTACAATGAGCAGTTCTTC,CATSRGRGGPYNEQFF
TRBV29-1,TRBJ2-5,many,TRBD1,TGCAGCTCAGGGGGTTCGGGCCACCAAGAGACCCAGTACTTC,CSSGGSGHQETQYF
TRBV21-1,TRBJ2-7,.,.,TGTGCCAGCAGCAAAGTGGGGGACAGCAAAACCTACGAGCAGTACTTC,CASSKVGDSKTYEQYF
TRBV10-3,TRBJ2-3,.,TRBD2,TGTGCCATCAGTGCTCTAGCGGGAAGCACAGATACGCAGTATTTT,CAISALAGSTDTQYF
TRBV10-2,TRBJ2-7,.,.,TGCGCCAGCCTTGGGCTGGTGCTTAGCTCCTACGAGCAGTACTTC,CASLGLVLSSYEQYF
TRBV7-8,TRBJ2-1,few,TRBD2,TGTGCCAGCAGTCCTAGCGGGGGGAGCTCCTACAATGAGCAGTTCTTC,CASSPSGGSSYNEQFF
TRBV20-1,TRBJ2-1,.,.,TGCAGTGCCCCCGGTGAAGGGCCGTACAATGAGCAGTTCTTC,CSAPGEGPYNEQFF
TRBV7-6,TRBJ2-5,.,.,TGTGCCAGCAGCTTAGGGCAGGGTCCGGAGACCCAGTACTTC,CASSLGQGPETQYF
TRBV7-2,TRBJ2-3,.,.,TGTGCCAGCAGCTCCGGGCCCCGACTGTATTTT,CASSSGPRLYF
TRBV2,TRBJ2-1,.,TRBD2,TGTGCCAGCAGTGGGACTAGCGGGGGGTTCAGTGAGCAGTTCTTC,CASSGTSGGFSEQFF
TRBV29-1,TRBJ2-7,few,TRBD1,TGCAGCGTTACCGGGACAGGGGCCCCCTACGAGCAGTACTTC,CSVTGTGAPYEQYF
TRBV20-1,TRBJ2-1,.,TRBD2,TGCAGTGCCCAACCCGGGACTAGCGGGAACAAAGAGCAGTTCTTC,CSAQPGTSGNKEQFF
TRBV12-3/TRBV12-4,TRBJ2-7,.,TRBD2,TGTGCCGGCAGGGGGACTAGCGGGGGCTACGAGCAGTACTTC,CAGRGTSGGYEQYF
TRBV29-1,TRBJ2-1,few,TRBD2,TGCAGCGGCGGGAGGGAGAATGAGCAGTTCTTC,CSGGRENEQFF
TRBV12-3/TRBV12-4,TRBJ1-2,.,TRBD1,TGTGCCAGCAGTACAAGGACAGGGCCGTATGGCTACACCTTC,CASSTRTGPYGYTF
TRBV3-1,TRBJ2-7,.,TRBD1,TGTGCTAGCAGCCGTGGGGAGATTAGAGGGACAGGGACTGCCTACGAGCAGTACTTC,CASSRGEIRGTGTAYEQYF
TRBV5-6,TRBJ1-1,.,.,TGTGCCAGCAGCTCCAACTGGGGGGGCACTGAAGCTTTCTTT,CASSSNWGGTEAFF
TRBV2,TRBJ2-1,.,TRBD1,TGTGCCAGCAGCCAAGGACAGGGGGCGGTTTATGAGCAGTTCTTC,CASSQGQGAVYEQFF
TRBV2,TRBJ1-4,few,TRBD1,TGTGCCAGCAGTCGGGACAGGGGGAGCGAAAAACTGTTTTTT,CASSRDRGSEKLFF
TRBV5-1,TRBJ2-1,.,.,TGCGCCAGCAGCTTGTCAGGCGGGTGGGATGAGCAGTTCTTC,CASSLSGGWDEQFF
TRBV6-6,TRBJ2-7,.,.,TGTGCCAGCAGTTCATACCGGGACCGTCTCTACGAGCAGTACTTC,CASSSYRDRLYEQYF
TRBV7-8,TRBJ2-5,.,.,TGTGCCAGCAGCTTAGCTACAGGCAACCAAGAGACCCAGTACTTC,CASSLATGNQETQYF
TRBV27,TRBJ1-2,.,.,TGTGCCAGTCAGGATCCCGGGGGCTATGGCTACACCTTC,CASQDPGGYGYTF
TRBV10-3,TRBJ2-6,few,TRBD1,TGTGCCATCAACGGACAGGGCCGCATCTCTGGGGCCAACGTCCTGACTTTC,CAINGQGRISGANVLTF
TRBV2,TRBJ2-2,.,.,TGTGCCAGCAGTGTGTCTTACACCGGGGAGCTGTTTTTT,CASSVSYTGELFF
TRBV29-1,TRBJ2-3,few,TRBD1,TGCAGCGTTGAAGATCAGGGGACAGGCTTCCTTACGCAGTATTTT,CSVEDQGTGFLTQYF
TRBV29-1,TRBJ2-7,.,TRBD2,TGCAGCGTCTCGGGGGGGACTGAATACGAGCAGTACTTC,CSVSGGTEYEQYF